This T cell receptor beta chain was sequenced in a study of cytomegalovirus exposure and HLA in healthy donors. The study, taken as a whole, reports: The study designated 164 TCR beta chains cytomegalovirus-associated. What a later analysis showed was that several of the most significant clusters appeared linked to common viral pathogens. Certain sequence variants were highly shared and formed a cluster, and this cluster was likely a sequencing artifact.

The PCR ran on 60 Vbeta and 13 Jbeta primers. TCRdb's table, derived via immunoSEQ multiplex PCR, lists solely in-frame clones and lacks some. The table lists over 150,000 clones, more than 65% of them singletons. A word on this clone: Its antigen remains unknown.

CDR1 is SNHLY and CDR2 is FYNNEI in the germline V gene. V was shortened by 1 base and J by 6 bases, with 10 bases between the two germline ends. The length of the CDR3 is 14 residues. The sequence came from a girl aged 2 to 9 in good health and CMV-seropositive. The material sequenced was PBMCs. This chain joins TRBV2 and TRBJ2-1; tentatively, D is TRBD1 (5 bases). This chain's CDR3 is CASSEVVTANEQFF. The CDR3 region has the DNA TGTGCCAGCAGTGAAGTTGTGACAGCCAATGAGCAGTTCTTC.